Below are 26 T cell receptor beta chains sequenced from a single sample in a study of beta chain features in type 1 diabetes. No antigen has been assigned to these receptors. Since all of the isolated RNA was reverse transcribed, expressed TCRB transcripts were what got sequenced. Method: immunoSEQ multiplex PCR; TCRdb's copy keeps in-frame clones and lacks some. This sample has 300,000 to 400,000 clones, with 8.5% to 10% found just once. General study findings and limits: Type 1 diabetes patients showed a moderate but significant shortening of TCRB CDR3s in all four CD4+ subsets.

Sample: central memory CD4+ T cells from blood. The receptors derive from a man under 40 with type 1 diabetes.

This clone has more than one count but fewer than ten. The V gene is TRBV7-9, the J gene TRBJ2-3; D is uncertain. CDR1 is SEHNR, CDR2 FQNEAQ, per germline (reference sequence). The V and J ends lost 2 bases and 2 bases respectively, with 8 bases between them. This CDR3 is 14 amino acids long. The CDR3 sequence: CASSLRLITDTQYF. The CDR3 nucleotides are TGTGCCAGCAGCTTAAGATTGATCACAGATACGCAGTATTTT.

In its sample, this clone was seen a few times. V usage is TRBV7-9 and J usage is TRBJ1-1; TRBD1 agrees at 8 bases. CDR3 size: 14 residues. V was pared by 11 bases and J by 4 bases, with 12 bases of the junction left unmatched. Germline values: CDR1 SEHNR, CDR2 FQNEAQ (reference sequence). DNA of the CDR3: TGTGCCCTGGGCAGGGGGCGTATGCGCACTGAAGCTTTCTTT. Its protein product is CALGRGRMRTEAFF.

The CDR3 sequence: CASSLTRGDGYTF. The CDR3 DNA reads TGTGCCAGCAGCTTAACCAGGGGGGATGGCTACACCTTC. The chain combines TRBV7-3 with TRBJ1-2, with TRBD1 matching over 7 bases. Germline CDR1 SGHTA, CDR2 FQGTGA. J was trimmed by 6 bases and V by 0 bases; bases with no gene match: 1. The CDR3 runs to 13 residues.

This clone was detected ten times or more. The rearrangement joins TRBV7-9 to TRBJ2-1; D is undetermined. Germline CDR1 is SEHNR and CDR2 is FQNEAQ (reference sequence). V was clipped by 7 bases and J by 10 bases, with 8 bases between them. There are 10 residues in the CDR3. The CDR3 DNA sequence: TGTGCCAGCACTGGGGTGGAGCAGTTCTTC. It codes for CASTGVEQFF.

A few counts support this clone. The chain has TRBV5-6 and TRBJ2-5; 9 bases match TRBD1. Germline lookup yields CDR1 SGHDT and CDR2 YYEEEE. The CDR3 contains 15 residues. Germline trimming cut 3 bases from V and 3 bases from J; bases unmatched to any gene: 6. This CDR3 is CASSSTGGYEETQYF. CDR3 sequence (DNA): TGTGCCAGCAGCTCAACAGGGGGCTACGAAGAGACCCAGTACTTC.

This clone was observed many times. The chain couples TRBV11-2 to TRBJ1-1; D is ambiguous. This CDR3 region has 15 residues. Trimming left V 3 bases short and J 1 base short, with 12 bases between. Germline-derived CDR1 and CDR2 are SGHAT and FQNNGV. The CDR3 region is CASSFILRRNTEAFF. The CDR3 DNA sequence: TGTGCCAGCAGCTTTATCTTGCGTCGGAACACTGAAGCTTTCTTT.

J is TRBJ2-3 and V is TRBV25-1; 14 positions match TRBD2. This CDR3 has 18 residues. The germline V gene encodes CDR1 MGHDK and CDR2 SYGVNS. V trimming: 4 bases; J trimming: 5 bases; junction bases outside the gene matches: 11. The CDR3 region has the DNA TGTGCCAGCAGTGGGACATCCGGGACTAGCGGGAGACTAGATACGCAGTATTTT. Its translation is CASSGTSGTSGRLDTQYF.

This clone was recorded a few times. This sequence joins TRBV9 and TRBJ2-1; D gene unclear. V was trimmed by 4 bases and J by 5 bases, leaving 4 bases between them. Looked up from germline, CDR1 is SGDLS and CDR2 is YYNGEE. The length of the CDR3 is 11 residues. This CDR3 reads CASSPDNEQFF. CDR3 coding DNA: TGTGCCAGCAGCCCGGACAATGAGCAGTTCTTC.

The chain has TRBV7-2 and TRBJ2-3; D may correspond to TRBD1 or TRBD2 (5 bases each). CDR1 SGHTA and CDR2 FQGNSA come from the germline V gene. This CDR3 comprises 14 residues. Trimming pared 3 bases from V and 5 bases from J, leaving 12 bases between. This CDR3 is CASSFGGARDTQYF. In DNA, the CDR3 is TGTGCCAGCAGCTTTGGGGGAGCCCGAGATACGCAGTATTTT.

V and J are TRBV7-8 and TRBJ2-1; D unclear. The CDR3 is 12 amino acids. Trimming stripped 2 bases from V and 3 bases from J, with 2 bases between. CDR1 is SGHVS and CDR2 is FQNEAQ in the germline V gene. The CDR3 sequence: CASSLLYNEQFF. The CDR3 DNA reads as TGTGCCAGCAGCTTACTCTACAATGAGCAGTTCTTC.

The gene calls are TRBV7-2 and TRBJ2-1, with 12 nucleotides matching TRBD2. The CDR3 loop spans 15 amino acids. From germline, CDR1 is SGHTA and CDR2 FQGNSA. The trim removed 2 bases at V and 5 bases at J, leaving 1 base unmatched. Written as DNA, the CDR3 is TGTGCCAGCAGCTTAACTAGCGGGAGGCACAATGAGCAGTTCTTC. Its translation: CASSLTSGRHNEQFF.

This clone was seen only a few times. The rearrangement links TRBV28 to TRBJ1-5; D is unclear. The CDR3 has 13 amino acids. Trimming pared 5 bases from V and 5 bases from J, leaving 10 bases between. Germline V gene sequence: CDR1 MDHEN, CDR2 SYDVKM. This chain's CDR3 is CASSGNGDQPQHF. CDR3 in DNA: TGTGCCAGCAGTGGTAATGGGGATCAGCCCCAGCATTTT.

With regard to this clone: This specimen includes other DNA sequences encoding the same CDR3. The chain combines TRBV28 with TRBJ1-3; possibly TRBD1 for D (5 bases). Trimming stripped 11 bases from V and 4 bases from J, with 18 bases between. CDR1 is MDHEN and CDR2 is SYDVKM in the germline V gene. The CDR3 has 14 amino acids. The CDR3 region is CASSPGTVGNTIYF. CDR3 in DNA: TGTGCCTCATCACCCGGGACCGTGGGAAACACCATATATTTT.

This clone was observed a handful of times. V usage is TRBV28 and J usage is TRBJ2-5; D possibly corresponds to TRBD2 (6 bases). The DNA end lines up better with TRBJ2-7; the J call may be wrong. The CDR3 loop spans 14 amino acids. Germline V gene sequence: CDR1 MDHEN, CDR2 SYDVKM. In DNA form, the CDR3 reads TGTGCCAGCATGAACCGGGGTAGCGGCTACGAGCAGTACTTC. It is translated as CASMNRGSGYEQYF.

This clone was seen a few times. The chain joins TRBV2 to TRBJ1-5; TRBD1 matches at 12 bases. Germline V gives CDR1 SNHLY, CDR2 FYNNEI. The CDR3 is 19 residues long. J lost 2 bases, V lost 4 bases, and 12 bases had no gene match. The CDR3 sequence: CASSAPRGQGATGNQPQHF. CDR3 DNA sequence: TGTGCCAGCAGTGCACCTCGGGGACAGGGGGCAACAGGCAATCAGCCCCAGCATTTT.

The chain carries TRBV4-1 and TRBJ2-7; 10 bases map to TRBD2. The J segment lost 4 bases and the V segment lost 8 bases, leaving 14 bases of the junction unmatched. The CDR3 length is 16 residues. Germline loops: CDR1 MGHRA, CDR2 YSYEKL. Written as DNA, the CDR3 is TGCGCCAGCCGGAGTGAGGCTAGCGGGAGTTTTTACGAGCAGTACTTC. This codes for CASRSEASGSFYEQYF.

The chain combines TRBV27 with TRBJ2-1; a weak D match, TRBD1 (6 bases). The V gene's germline CDR1 is MNHEY and CDR2 SMNVEV (reference sequence). The V gene lost 11 bases and the J gene lost 9 bases, with 14 bases spanning the gap. The CDR3 has 11 amino acids. CDR3 protein: CASTRGVEQFF. The CDR3 nucleotides read TGTGCCTCTACCAGGGGAGTTGAGCAGTTCTTC.

This clone was picked up many times. This chain connects TRBV7-8 to TRBJ1-4; no definite D call. The ends were cut back, 6 bases at V and 10 bases at J, with 15 bases in the middle. CDR1 SGHVS and CDR2 FQNEAQ come from the germline V gene. The CDR3 loop spans 13 amino acids. CDR3 region: CASRPKDDGKLFF. CDR3 DNA: TGTGCCAGCAGGCCCAAGGACGACGGAAAACTGTTTTTT.

This clone was seen only a few times. The V call is TRBV11-2, the J call TRBJ2-7; a possible D gene is TRBD1 (6 bases). The CDR3 consists of 11 residues. Deletions cut 4 bases from V and 10 bases from J, with 11 bases between. In germline, CDR1 is SGHAT, CDR2 FQNNGV. The DNA for the CDR3 is TGTGCCAGCAGCTCAGGGGTCCGCCAGTACTTC. Its protein product is CASSSGVRQYF.

This clone occurred a few times. This chain joins TRBV7-6 and TRBJ2-3; 7 bases map to TRBD2. Germline V gene sequence: CDR1 SGHVS, CDR2 FNYEAQ. Trimming at V came to 0 bases and at J to 3 bases, leaving 0 bases not matched to a gene. The length of the CDR3 is 14 residues. CDR3 sequence (DNA): TGTGCCAGCAGCTTAGCCGGGAGGACAGATACGCAGTATTTT. This encodes CASSLAGRTDTQYF. Full variable domain (remainder filled in from reference TRBV7-6 and TRBJ2-3): GAGVSQSPRYKVTKRGQDVALRCDPISGHVSLYWYRQALGQGPEFLTYFNYEAQQDKSGLPNDRFSAERPEGSISTLTIQRTEQRDSAMYRCASSLAGRTDTQYFGPGTRLTVL.

This chain joins TRBV7-3 and TRBJ2-2, with 9 bases matching TRBD1. The trim removed 5 bases at V and 4 bases at J, leaving 5 bases unmatched. This CDR3 comprises 15 residues. Per germline, CDR1 SGHTA and CDR2 FQGTGA. This CDR3 reads CASSLTGQGTGELFF. The DNA of the CDR3 is TGTGCCAGCAGCCTGACGGGACAGGGCACCGGGGAGCTGTTTTTT. Full variable domain (missing parts from reference TRBV7-3 and TRBJ2-2): GAGVSQTPSNKVTEKGKYVELRCDPISGHTALYWYRQSLGQGPEFLIYFQGTGAADDSGLPNDRFFAVRPEGSVSTLKIQRTERGDSAVYLCASSLTGQGTGELFFGEGSRLTVL.

This clone was observed many times. The genes are TRBV7-2 and TRBJ2-7; D possibly uses TRBD1 or TRBD2 (5 bases each). The CDR3 is made up of 15 amino acids. Deletions cut 5 bases from V and 3 bases from J, with 17 bases between. The V gene's germline CDR1 is SGHTA and CDR2 FQGNSA. This chain's CDR3 is CASSRPNGGIYEQYF. The CDR3 DNA reads as TGTGCCAGCAGCCGTCCTAATGGGGGTATCTACGAGCAGTACTTC. Full variable domain (remainder filled in from reference TRBV7-2 and TRBJ2-7): GAGVSQSPSNKVTEKGKDVELRCDPISGHTALYWYRQSLGQGLEFLIYFQGNSAPDKSGLPSDRFSAERTGGSVSTLTIQRTQQEDSAVYLCASSRPNGGIYEQYFGPGTRLTVT.

The CDR3 nucleotides read TGTGCCAGCAGTTATGTGACGAACACTGAAGCTTTCTTT. Its protein product is CASSYVTNTEAFF. The V gene is TRBV6-5, the J gene TRBJ1-1; D gene unclear. Germline V gene lookup returns CDR1 MNHEY and CDR2 SVGAGI. The CDR3 is 13 residues long. Deletions cut 3 bases from V and 1 base from J, with 6 bases between.

This clone showed up just a few times. The chain links TRBV29-1 to TRBJ2-7; D is unresolved. V lost 6 bases, J lost 2 bases, and 8 bases lay in between. The CDR3 consists of 11 residues. CDR1 and CDR2 (germline): SQVTM, ANQGSEA. For the CDR3, the DNA is TGCAGCGTCACTAAAACCTACGAGCAGTACTTC. Its translation is CSVTKTYEQYF.

This rearrangement joins TRBV5-8 to TRBJ2-7; TRBD1 aligns across 9 bases. This CDR3 region has 15 residues. Germline V gene sequence: CDR1 SGHTS, CDR2 YDEGEE. V shed 4 bases and J 1 base; nucleotides not matched to a gene: 6. The CDR3 DNA sequence: TGTGCCAGCAGCGTCGACAGGGGGAAATCCTACGAGCAGTACTTC. Amino acid sequence: CASSVDRGKSYEQYF. The full variable domain, with the rest looked up from reference TRBV5-8 and TRBJ2-7, is EAGVTQSPTHLIKTRGQQATLRCSPISGHTSVYWYQQALGLGLQFLLWYDEGEERNRGNFPPRFSGRQFPNYSSELNVNALELEDSALYLCASSVDRGKSYEQYFGPGTRLTVT.

This clone was found many times. CDR3 sequence reads: CASNNLQNTGELFF. The CDR3 DNA sequence: TGTGCCAGCAATAACCTACAGAACACCGGGGAGCTGTTTTTT. The chain links TRBV6-6 to TRBJ2-2; D gene ambiguous. This CDR3 is built from 14 residues. Deletions cut 7 bases from V and 1 base from J, with 10 bases between. Germline CDR1 is MNHNY and CDR2 is SVGAGI (reference sequence).